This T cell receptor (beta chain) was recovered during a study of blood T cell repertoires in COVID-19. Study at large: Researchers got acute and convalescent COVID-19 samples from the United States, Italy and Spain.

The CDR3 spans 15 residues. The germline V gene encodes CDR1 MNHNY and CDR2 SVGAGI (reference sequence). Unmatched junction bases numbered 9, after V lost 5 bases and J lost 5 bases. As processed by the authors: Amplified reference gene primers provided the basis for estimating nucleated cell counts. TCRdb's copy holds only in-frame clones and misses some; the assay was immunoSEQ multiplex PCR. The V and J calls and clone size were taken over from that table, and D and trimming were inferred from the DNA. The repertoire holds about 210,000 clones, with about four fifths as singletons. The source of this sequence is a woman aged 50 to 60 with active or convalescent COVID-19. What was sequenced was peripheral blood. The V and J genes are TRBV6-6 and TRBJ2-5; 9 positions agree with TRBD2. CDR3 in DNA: TGTGCCAGCAGTCTCCCGGCTAGCGGGGTGGAGACCCAGTACTTC. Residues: CASSLPASGVETQYF.